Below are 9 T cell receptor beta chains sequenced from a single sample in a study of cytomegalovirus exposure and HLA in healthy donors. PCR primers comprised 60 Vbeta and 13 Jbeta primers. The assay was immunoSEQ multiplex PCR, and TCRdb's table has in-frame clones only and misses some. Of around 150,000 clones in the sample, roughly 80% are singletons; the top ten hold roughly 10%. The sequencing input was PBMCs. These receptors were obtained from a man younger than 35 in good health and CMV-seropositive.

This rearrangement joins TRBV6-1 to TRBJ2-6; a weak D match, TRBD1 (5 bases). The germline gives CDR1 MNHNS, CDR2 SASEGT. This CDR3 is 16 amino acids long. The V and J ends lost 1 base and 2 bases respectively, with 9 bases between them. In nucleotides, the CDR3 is TGTGCCAGCAGTGAAGTCGGCAGGGCTGGGGCCAACGTCCTGACTTTC. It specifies CASSEVGRAGANVLTF.

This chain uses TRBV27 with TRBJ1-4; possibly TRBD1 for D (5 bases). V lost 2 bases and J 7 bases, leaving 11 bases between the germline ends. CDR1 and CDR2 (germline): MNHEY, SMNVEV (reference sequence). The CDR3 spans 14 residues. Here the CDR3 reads CASSLDSLSEKLFF. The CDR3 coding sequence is TGTGCCAGCAGTTTAGACAGCCTAAGTGAAAAACTGTTTTTT.

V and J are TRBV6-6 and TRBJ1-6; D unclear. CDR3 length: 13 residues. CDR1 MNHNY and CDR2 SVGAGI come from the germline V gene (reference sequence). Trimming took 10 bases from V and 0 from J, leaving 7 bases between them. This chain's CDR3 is CATGDSYNSPLHF. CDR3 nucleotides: TGTGCCACCGGGGACTCCTATAATTCACCCCTCCACTTT.

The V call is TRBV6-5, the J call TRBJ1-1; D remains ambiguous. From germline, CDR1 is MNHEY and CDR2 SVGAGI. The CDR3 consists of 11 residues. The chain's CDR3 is CYSAGNTEAFF. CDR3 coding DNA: TGTTACTCAGCGGGGAACACTGAAGCTTTCTTT.

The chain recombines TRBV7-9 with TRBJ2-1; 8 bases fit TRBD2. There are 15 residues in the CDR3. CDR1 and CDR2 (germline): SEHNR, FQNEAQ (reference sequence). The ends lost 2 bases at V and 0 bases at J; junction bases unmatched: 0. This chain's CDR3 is CASSLSGSSYNEQFF. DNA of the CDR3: TGTGCCAGCAGCTTAAGCGGGAGCTCCTACAATGAGCAGTTCTTC.

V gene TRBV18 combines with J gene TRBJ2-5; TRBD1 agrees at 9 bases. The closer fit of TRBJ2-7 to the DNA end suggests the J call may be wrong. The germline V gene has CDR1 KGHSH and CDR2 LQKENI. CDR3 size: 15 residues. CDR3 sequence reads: CASSPQGQGMGEQYF. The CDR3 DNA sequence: TGTGCCAGCTCACCACAAGGACAGGGGATGGGCGAGCAGTACTTC.

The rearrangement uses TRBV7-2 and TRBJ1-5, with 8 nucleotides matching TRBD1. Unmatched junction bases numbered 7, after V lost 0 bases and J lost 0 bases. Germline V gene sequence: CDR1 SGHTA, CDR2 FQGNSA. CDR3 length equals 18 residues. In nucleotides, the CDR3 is TGTGCCAGCAGCTTAGCGCTCGGGACAGGTCTTAGCAATCAGCCCCAGCATTTT. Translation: CASSLALGTGLSNQPQHF.

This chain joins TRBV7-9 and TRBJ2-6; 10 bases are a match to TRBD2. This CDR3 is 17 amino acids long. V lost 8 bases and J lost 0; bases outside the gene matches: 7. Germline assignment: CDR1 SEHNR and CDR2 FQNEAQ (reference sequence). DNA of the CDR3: TGTGCCAGCGACGCCCTAGCGGGGGTCTCTGGGGCCAACGTCCTGACTTTC. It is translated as CASDALAGVSGANVLTF.

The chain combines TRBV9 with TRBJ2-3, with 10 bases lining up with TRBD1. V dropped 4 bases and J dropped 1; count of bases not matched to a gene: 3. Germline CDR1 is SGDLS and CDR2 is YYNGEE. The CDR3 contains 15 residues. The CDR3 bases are TGTGCCAGCAGCCCCGGGACAGGGGGCACAGATACGCAGTATTTT. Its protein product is CASSPGTGGTDTQYF.